Below are 16 T cell receptor beta chains sequenced from a single sample in a study of blood T cell repertoires in COVID-19. TCRdb's table, derived via immunoSEQ multiplex PCR, lists solely in-frame clones and lacks some. The data contain about 170,000 clones, 79% of them singletons. The sequencing input was PBMCs or T cells enriched from blood (not recorded which). Receptor source: a woman between 65 and 79 years old in a cohort exposed to, infected with or recovered from COVID-19 (not recorded which).

This clone was detected only once. This chain connects TRBV19 to TRBJ1-1; D is unresolved. CDR1 and CDR2 (germline): LNHDA, SQIVND (reference sequence). Trimming left V 3 bases short and J 1 base short, with 18 bases between. The CDR3 covers 17 residues. The CDR3 sequence is CASSIRATEQWNTEAFF. The DNA of the CDR3 is TGTGCCAGTAGTATTAGAGCGACGGAGCAATGGAACACTGAAGCTTTCTTT.

The chain couples TRBV7-2 to TRBJ1-2, with unresolved D. Germline V gene lookup returns CDR1 SGHTA and CDR2 FQGNSA. This CDR3 comprises 14 residues. Trimming took 6 bases from V and 8 from J, leaving 19 bases between them. The CDR3 spells CASSHNRGVRGYTF. Here the CDR3 DNA reads TGTGCCAGCAGTCATAACCGCGGGGTCCGAGGCTACACCTTC.

This chain connects TRBV27 to TRBJ1-3, with 8 bases that match TRBD1. The CDR3 spans 16 residues. With V trimmed by 0 bases and J by 0 bases, 1 base remained unmatched. Germline V CDR1 and CDR2: MNHEY, SMNVEV (reference sequence). The CDR3 bases are TGTGCCAGCAGTTTATCGGGGACAGGCTCTGGAAACACCATATATTTT. It codes for CASSLSGTGSGNTIYF.

CDR3 loop: CSVTRGSYEQYF. CDR3 in DNA: TGCAGCGTGACTAGGGGCTCCTACGAGCAGTACTTC. This chain uses TRBV29-1 with TRBJ2-7; weak D call: TRBD2 (6 bases). This CDR3 comprises 12 residues. Germline V lookup: CDR1 SQVTM, CDR2 ANQGSEA. V dropped 6 bases and J dropped 0 bases, with 9 bases sitting between them.

V usage is TRBV5-1 and J usage is TRBJ1-4; D is possibly TRBD1 (6 bases). Germline V lookup: CDR1 SGHRS, CDR2 YFSETQ. V dropped 2 bases and J dropped 7 bases, with 12 bases sitting between them. The CDR3 spans 14 residues. The CDR3 DNA is TGCGCCAGCAGCTTACAGGGACGGTCTGAAAAACTGTTTTTT. It yields the protein CASSLQGRSEKLFF.

The V and J genes are TRBV5-6 and TRBJ2-1; 7 bases map to TRBD1. The CDR3 runs 15 residues. The trim removed 2 bases at V and 2 bases at J, leaving 4 bases unmatched. Germline CDR1 and CDR2: SGHDT and YYEEEE. The CDR3: CASSLYGTAYNEQFF. Here the CDR3 DNA reads TGTGCCAGCAGCTTATATGGGACAGCCTACAATGAGCAGTTCTTC.

The chain recombines TRBV3-1 (or the pseudogene TRBV3-2) with TRBJ1-2, with unresolved D. Trimming stripped 4 bases from V and 4 bases from J, with 13 bases between. This CDR3 has 14 residues. The germline gives CDR1 LGHDT, CDR2 YNNKEL (reference sequence). The CDR3 loop reads CASSLSGEGYGYTF. The CDR3 DNA reads TGTGCCAGCAGCCTCAGCGGGGAAGGCTATGGCTACACCTTC.

J is TRBJ2-1 and V is TRBV6-2 or TRBV6-3; TRBD2 matches 7 bases. V was clipped by 4 bases and J by 5 bases; unmatched bases: 17. The CDR3 loop spans 18 amino acids. The germline V gene has CDR1 MNHEY and CDR2 SVGEGT. This CDR3 reads CASSSPPWRLAGDNEQFF. The CDR3 DNA sequence: TGTGCCAGCAGTTCCCCTCCCTGGCGACTAGCAGGCGACAATGAGCAGTTCTTC.

The V call is TRBV28, the J call TRBJ2-7, with TRBD1 identical over 9 bases. Trimming cost V 4 bases and J 4 bases; bases outside gene matches: 11. Germline-derived CDR1 and CDR2 are MDHEN and SYDVKM. The CDR3 has 16 residues. This CDR3 is CASSSLDDRGSYEQYF. The CDR3 region has the DNA TGTGCCAGCAGTTCCTTAGATGACAGGGGGTCTTACGAGCAGTACTTC.

This chain joins TRBV7-2 and TRBJ1-1, with TRBD1 as a possible D gene (5 bases). The germline V gene encodes CDR1 SGHTA and CDR2 FQGNSA. CDR3 length: 17 amino acids. With 5 bases removed from V and 3 bases from J, the gap between germline ends came to 22 bases. The CDR3 nucleotides read TGTGCCAGCAGCCGCCTGGGGGAGACTAGAGGGGACACTGAAGCTTTCTTT. Translating gives CASSRLGETRGDTEAFF. Combining the CDR3 with reference TRBV7-2 and TRBJ1-1 gives the whole variable domain GAGVSQSPSNKVTEKGKDVELRCDPISGHTALYWYRQSLGQGLEFLIYFQGNSAPDKSGLPSDRFSAERTGGSVSTLTIQRTQQEDSAVYLCASSRLGETRGDTEAFFGQGTRLTVV.

This clone occurred a few times. The chain is built from TRBV15 and TRBJ1-5, with unresolved D. The CDR3 loop spans 13 amino acids. Germline V gives CDR1 LNHNV, CDR2 YYDKDF (reference sequence). The V end lost 0 bases, the J end lost 7 bases, and 7 bases lay between the germline ends. The CDR3 here is CATSRDEGQPQHF. The CDR3, as DNA: TGTGCCACCAGCAGAGATGAGGGCCAGCCCCAGCATTTT.

This chain connects TRBV7-9 to TRBJ1-2; 9 bases match TRBD1. V lost 5 bases to trimming and J lost 6 bases; unmatched junction nucleotides: 4. The CDR3 covers 13 residues. Germline CDR1 reads SEHNR; CDR2 reads FQNEAQ (reference sequence). In DNA, the CDR3 is TGTGCCAGCAGCCAGGGACAGGGTGATGGCTACACCTTC. This sequence encodes CASSQGQGDGYTF.

This chain connects TRBV7-2 to TRBJ1-2; 8 bases line up with TRBD1. CDR3 length: 14 residues. Germline V gene lookup returns CDR1 SGHTA and CDR2 FQGNSA. Losses at the gene ends were 6 bases for V and 0 bases for J; bases not matched to a gene: 3. This chain's CDR3 is CASSTGGANYGYTF. CDR3 nucleotides: TGTGCCAGCAGTACAGGGGGTGCTAACTATGGCTACACCTTC.

Details on this clone: A far larger clone is only one base removed, so a read error is likely. The chain carries TRBV28 and TRBJ1-3; 9 bases map to TRBD1. V gave up 6 bases and J gave up 2 bases; unmatched junction bases: 2. The CDR3 consists of 14 residues. Germline CDR1 MDHEN, CDR2 SYDVKM. CDR3 bases: TGTGCCAGCAGCCGACAGGGGGCTGGAAACACCATATATTTT. Protein sequence: CASSRQGAGNTIYF.

The rearrangement uses TRBV27 and TRBJ1-4; D is unresolved. The CDR3 length is 14 residues. Germline V CDR1 and CDR2: MNHEY, SMNVEV (reference sequence). Trimming removed 3 bases from V and 3 bases from J, with 8 bases in between. The CDR3 region is CASSFYGSNEKLFF. In DNA, the CDR3 is TGTGCCAGCAGTTTTTACGGTTCTAATGAAAAACTGTTTTTT.

This sequence joins TRBV24-1 and TRBJ2-7, with a possible D match to TRBD2 (6 bases). The V and J ends lost 0 bases and 3 bases respectively, with 14 bases between them. This CDR3 is built from 16 residues. The V gene's germline CDR1 is KGHDR and CDR2 SFDVKD. Here the CDR3 DNA reads TGTGCCACCAGTGATTTGGGAACCGGGGGAAGCTACGAGCAGTACTTC. As protein: CATSDLGTGGSYEQYF.